The rows below give T cell receptor beta chains drawn from one sample of a study of T cells generated in artificial thymic organoids. Each CDR3 protein is one row after TCRdb ran MiXCR on the 5' RACE reads. The repertoire holds 5,000 to 7,000 distinct CDR3 sequences, with around 30% as singletons. Sequenced: naive CD8+ T cells from blood. The receptors stem from a human donor who gave cord blood stem cells for thymic organoid culture, a cardiac surgery patient who gave postnatal thymus, or a blood donor (not recorded which). CDR3s include the opening cysteine and the closing phenylalanine or tryptophan. Fields, in order: clone size, J gene, D gene, V gene, CDR3 protein, CDR3 DNA. A D gene is named only where the DNA matches it firmly. Some rows have no size entry. The others give once, few or many, or a class for an expanded clone.

size: .
J: TRBJ2-2
D: .
V: TRBV12-3/TRBV12-4
CDR3: CASSLGTNANTGELFF
DNA: TGTGCCAGCAGTTTAGGGACAAATGCGAACACCGGGGAGCTGTTTTTT

size: medium-sized
J: TRBJ1-1
D: .
V: TRBV29-1
CDR3: CSVEEQLNTEAFF
DNA: TGCAGCGTTGAAGAACAGTTGAACACTGAAGCTTTCTTT

size: .
J: TRBJ2-2
D: TRBD2
V: TRBV28
CDR3: CASSLYYPRYGTSGRAEHTGELFF
DNA: TGTGCCAGCAGTTTATACTATCCCAGATACGGGACTAGCGGGAGAGCAGAACACACCGGGGAGCTGTTTTTT

size: .
J: TRBJ1-4
D: .
V: TRBV12-3/TRBV12-4
CDR3: CASSLVLGAGEKLFF
DNA: TGTGCCAGCAGTTTAGTGCTGGGGGCAGGTGAAAAACTGTTTTTT

size: .
J: TRBJ2-5
D: .
V: TRBV29-1
CDR3: CSVEDWGRTDFQESQYF
DNA: TGCAGCGTTGAAGATTGGGGCCGGACAGATTTTCAAGAGTCCCAGTACTTC

size: .
J: TRBJ2-7
D: TRBD1
V: TRBV9
CDR3: CASSLSQGAGYEQYF
DNA: TGTGCCAGCAGCCTAAGTCAGGGGGCAGGCTACGAGCAGTACTTC

size: .
J: TRBJ2-1
D: .
V: TRBV5-8
CDR3: CASSLIQNEQFF
DNA: TGTGCCAGCAGCTTGATCCAGAATGAGCAGTTCTTC

size: medium-sized
J: TRBJ1-1
D: .
V: TRBV27
CDR3: CASSLSTGTNTEAFF
DNA: TGTGCCAGCAGTTTATCGACGGGGACGAACACTGAAGCTTTCTTT

size: few
J: TRBJ1-4
D: .
V: TRBV27
CDR3: CASSPKIPSGRSNGKLFF
DNA: TGTGCCAGCAGTCCGAAGATCCCCTCCGGACGCAGTAATGGAAAACTGTTTTTT

size: few
J: TRBJ2-3
D: TRBD1
V: TRBV29-1
CDR3: CSTMAGTGVYF
DNA: TGCAGCACGATGGCCGGGACAGGGGTGTATTTT

size: few
J: TRBJ1-6
D: .
V: TRBV12-3/TRBV12-4
CDR3: CASSFGGGSSPLHF
DNA: TGTGCCAGCAGTTTTGGTGGGGGATCATCACCCCTCCACTTT

size: medium-sized
J: TRBJ2-7
D: TRBD1
V: TRBV3-1
CDR3: CASSQYPGQGSYEQYF
DNA: TGTGCCAGCAGCCAATATCCGGGACAGGGAAGCTACGAGCAGTACTTC

size: .
J: TRBJ2-2
D: TRBD1
V: TRBV7-9
CDR3: CASSPLRPRGQGSAGELFF
DNA: TGTGCCAGCAGCCCCCTCCGTCCCCGAGGACAGGGGAGTGCCGGGGAGCTGTTTTTT

size: medium-sized
J: TRBJ2-3
D: TRBD2
V: TRBV6-5
CDR3: CASKSLGGGTTDTQYF
DNA: TGTGCCAGCAAAAGCCTCGGCGGGGGAACGACAGATACGCAGTATTTT

size: medium-sized
J: TRBJ2-3
D: TRBD2
V: TRBV4-1
CDR3: CASSQDVLAGGPTDTQYF
DNA: TGCGCCAGCAGCCAAGATGTCCTAGCGGGAGGGCCCACAGATACGCAGTATTTT

size: medium-sized
J: TRBJ2-3
D: TRBD2
V: TRBV27
CDR3: CASSLPGGLDTQYF
DNA: TGTGCCAGCAGTCTCCCGGGAGGGCTCGATACGCAGTATTTT

size: .
J: TRBJ2-2
D: .
V: TRBV28
CDR3: CASSINTGELLF
DNA: TGTGCCAGCAGTATAAACACCGGGGAGCTGCTTTTT

size: medium-sized
J: TRBJ2-3
D: TRBD2
V: TRBV6-4
CDR3: CASSDSAGASLGDTQYF
DNA: TGTGCCAGCAGTGACTCAGCGGGGGCGTCCTTGGGAGATACGCAGTATTTT

size: .
J: TRBJ2-3
D: .
V: TRBV9
CDR3: CASSSVPPDTQYF
DNA: TGTGCCAGCAGCTCAGTACCGCCAGATACGCAGTATTTT

size: .
J: TRBJ1-5
D: .
V: TRBV19
CDR3: CASSMGLDSNQPQHF
DNA: TGTGCCAGTAGTATGGGCCTGGACAGCAATCAGCCCCAGCATTTT

size: few
J: TRBJ2-1
D: TRBD2
V: TRBV27
CDR3: CASSHIGGVYNEQFF
DNA: TGTGCCAGCAGTCACATTGGGGGGGTCTACAATGAGCAGTTCTTC

size: once
J: TRBJ1-2
D: .
V: TRBV24-1
CDR3: CATSDPGSDLYGYTF
DNA: TGTGCCACCAGTGATCCTGGGTCGGACCTCTATGGCTACACCTTC

size: few
J: TRBJ1-1
D: .
V: TRBV5-1
CDR3: CASSLYQFNTEAFF
DNA: TGCGCCAGCAGCTTGTATCAATTTAACACTGAAGCTTTCTTT

size: medium-sized
J: TRBJ2-7
D: TRBD2
V: TRBV7-6
CDR3: CASSIGTSFSYEQYF
DNA: TGTGCCAGCAGCATCGGGACTAGCTTCTCCTACGAGCAGTACTTC

size: .
J: TRBJ2-7
D: .
V: TRBV4-1
CDR3: CASSQEKGYYEQYF
DNA: TGCGCCAGCAGCCAAGAGAAGGGGTACTACGAGCAGTACTTC

size: few
J: TRBJ2-1
D: TRBD2
V: TRBV6-5
CDR3: CASSYGTSGRGEQFF
DNA: TGTGCCAGCAGTTATGGGACTAGCGGGAGGGGTGAGCAGTTCTTC

size: .
J: TRBJ2-7
D: TRBD2
V: TRBV7-9
CDR3: CASKASGSPIYEQYF
DNA: TGTGCCAGCAAAGCCAGCGGGAGCCCTATTTACGAGCAGTACTTC

size: once
J: TRBJ2-7
D: .
V: TRBV7-9
CDR3: CASSSGRVYEQYF
DNA: TGTGCCAGCAGTTCGGGACGGGTTTACGAGCAGTACTTC

size: medium-sized
J: TRBJ2-7
D: .
V: TRBV28
CDR3: CASSLRGLYEQYF
DNA: TGTGCCAGCAGTTTGCGCGGGCTCTACGAGCAGTACTTC

size: medium-sized
J: TRBJ2-7
D: TRBD2
V: TRBV10-3
CDR3: CAISVGGFSYEQYF
DNA: TGTGCCATCAGTGTGGGGGGGTTCTCCTACGAGCAGTACTTC

size: few
J: TRBJ2-7
D: .
V: TRBV7-7
CDR3: CASSLRVGSYEQYF
DNA: TGTGCCAGCAGCTTGAGGGTAGGCTCCTACGAGCAGTACTTC

size: medium-sized
J: TRBJ2-7
D: TRBD1
V: TRBV7-9
CDR3: CASSLAGTGYTYEQYF
DNA: TGTGCCAGCAGCCTAGCCGGGACAGGGTACACCTACGAGCAGTACTTC

size: medium-sized
J: TRBJ2-3
D: TRBD2
V: TRBV6-2/TRBV6-3
CDR3: CASLGLAGADTQYF
DNA: TGTGCCAGCCTCGGACTAGCGGGTGCAGATACGCAGTATTTT

size: .
J: TRBJ2-2
D: .
V: TRBV9
CDR3: CASSTPGQGTTGELFF
DNA: TGTGCCAGTTCCACCCCGGGCCAAGGAACCACCGGGGAGCTGTTTTTT

size: .
J: TRBJ1-1
D: .
V: TRBV10-3
CDR3: CAISVTGDTEAFF
DNA: TGTGCCATCAGTGTAACAGGAGACACTGAAGCTTTCTTT

size: few
J: TRBJ2-1
D: .
V: TRBV5-1
CDR3: CASSYRTPDGDEQFF
DNA: TGCGCCAGCAGCTACCGGACCCCCGACGGGGATGAGCAGTTCTTC

size: .
J: TRBJ1-2
D: .
V: TRBV4-1
CDR3: CASSQDDSYYGYTF
DNA: TGCGCCAGCAGCCAAGACGACAGCTACTATGGCTACACCTTC

size: medium-sized
J: TRBJ2-7
D: .
V: TRBV4-2
CDR3: CASTSSRGGYEQYF
DNA: TGTGCCAGCACCTCTTCCAGGGGCGGCTACGAGCAGTACTTC

size: few
J: TRBJ2-7
D: .
V: TRBV5-6
CDR3: CASSLGGGSSYEQYF
DNA: TGTGCCAGCAGCTTGGGGGGCGGAAGCTCCTACGAGCAGTACTTC

size: .
J: TRBJ2-5
D: .
V: TRBV10-1
CDR3: CASSEAGHEVETQYF
DNA: TGCGCCAGCAGTGAGGCGGGCCACGAAGTAGAGACCCAGTACTTC

size: .
J: TRBJ2-3
D: TRBD2
V: TRBV18
CDR3: CASSPSAGLARNVDTQYF
DNA: TGTGCCAGCTCACCGAGCGCCGGACTAGCGAGAAACGTAGATACGCAGTATTTT